This T cell receptor (beta chain) is drawn from a study of cytomegalovirus exposure and HLA in healthy donors. Study results and limitations: Usually a TCR sequence was rare, but some public TCRs were found in many donors. Subsequent analysis showed first-cohort TCR clusters tending to co-occur in 95 to 150 validation repertoires. Specificity of a few CMV-associated chains for CMV antigens was verified in vitro.

There are 12 residues in the CDR3. Trimming took 6 bases from V and 0 from J, leaving 5 bases between them. The germline V gene encodes CDR1 ENHRY and CDR2 SYGVKD. This clone was seen only once. Antigen specificity is unknown. Repertoires were generated with immunoSEQ multiplex PCR, while TCRdb's copy carries only in-frame clones and drops some. The sample holds tens of thousands of clones, over 85% seen once. The chain employs TRBV10-3 and TRBJ1-2, with D unclear. Material for sequencing was PBMCs. The clonotype comes from a woman in her twenties or thirties in good health and CMV-seronegative. CDR3: CAISQANYGYTF. CDR3 bases: TGTGCCATCAGCCAGGCTAACTATGGCTACACCTTC.